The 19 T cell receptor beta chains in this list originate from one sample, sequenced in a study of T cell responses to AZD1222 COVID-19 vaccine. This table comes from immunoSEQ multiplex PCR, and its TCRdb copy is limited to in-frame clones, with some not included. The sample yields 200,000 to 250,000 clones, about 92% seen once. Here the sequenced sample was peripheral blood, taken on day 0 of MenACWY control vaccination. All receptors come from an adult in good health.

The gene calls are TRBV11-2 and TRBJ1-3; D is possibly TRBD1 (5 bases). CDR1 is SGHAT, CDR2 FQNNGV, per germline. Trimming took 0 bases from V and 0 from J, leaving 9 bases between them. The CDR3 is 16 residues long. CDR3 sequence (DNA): TGTGCCAGCAGCTTAGATCGCAGGGTCTCTGGAAACACCATATATTTT. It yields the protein CASSLDRRVSGNTIYF.

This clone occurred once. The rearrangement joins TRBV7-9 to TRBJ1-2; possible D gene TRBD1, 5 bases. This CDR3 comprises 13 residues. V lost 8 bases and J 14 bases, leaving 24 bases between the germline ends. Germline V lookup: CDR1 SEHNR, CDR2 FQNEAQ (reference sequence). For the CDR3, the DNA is TGTGCCAGCGACGGGAGAGGGGAATCGCGCAGGACCTTC. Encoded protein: CASDGRGESRRTF.

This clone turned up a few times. The CDR3 spells CASSPQVSGNSPLHF. For the CDR3, the DNA is TGTGCCAGCAGCCCTCAGGTGTCGGGAAATTCACCCCTCCACTTT. The chain recombines TRBV4-2 with TRBJ1-6, with unresolved D. Germline lookup yields CDR1 LGHNA and CDR2 YNFKEQ. The V and J ends lost 4 bases and 7 bases respectively, with 14 bases between them. CDR3 length: 15 residues.

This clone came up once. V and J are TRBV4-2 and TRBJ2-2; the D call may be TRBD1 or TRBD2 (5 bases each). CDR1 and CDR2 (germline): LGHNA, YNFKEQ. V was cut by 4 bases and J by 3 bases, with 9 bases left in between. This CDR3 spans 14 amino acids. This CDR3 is CASSRLGDTGELFF. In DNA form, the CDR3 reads TGTGCCAGCAGCCGCCTGGGGGACACCGGGGAGCTGTTTTTT.

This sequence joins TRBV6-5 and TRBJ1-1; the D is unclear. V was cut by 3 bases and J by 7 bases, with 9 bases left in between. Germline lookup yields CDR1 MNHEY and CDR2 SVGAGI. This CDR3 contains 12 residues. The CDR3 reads CASSYWGGEAFF. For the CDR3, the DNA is TGTGCCAGCAGTTATTGGGGAGGTGAAGCTTTCTTT.

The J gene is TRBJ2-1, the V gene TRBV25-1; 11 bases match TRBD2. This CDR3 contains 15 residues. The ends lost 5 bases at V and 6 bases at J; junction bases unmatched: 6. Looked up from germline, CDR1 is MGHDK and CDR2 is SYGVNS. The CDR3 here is CASSQLAGGLNEQFF. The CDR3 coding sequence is TGTGCCAGCAGTCAGCTAGCGGGGGGTCTCAATGAGCAGTTCTTC.

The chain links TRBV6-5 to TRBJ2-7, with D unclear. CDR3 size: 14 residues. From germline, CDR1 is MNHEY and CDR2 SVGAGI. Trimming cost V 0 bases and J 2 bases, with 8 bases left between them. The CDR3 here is CASSYSNPPYEQYF. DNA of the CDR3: TGTGCCAGCAGTTACTCGAATCCCCCCTACGAGCAGTACTTC.

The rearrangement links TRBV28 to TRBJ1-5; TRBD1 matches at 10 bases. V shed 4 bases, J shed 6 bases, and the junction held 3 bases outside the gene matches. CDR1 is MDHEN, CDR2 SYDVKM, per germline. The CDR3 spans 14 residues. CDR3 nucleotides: TGTGCCAGCAGTTACGGACAGGGGGGTCAGCCCCAGCATTTT. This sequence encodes CASSYGQGGQPQHF.

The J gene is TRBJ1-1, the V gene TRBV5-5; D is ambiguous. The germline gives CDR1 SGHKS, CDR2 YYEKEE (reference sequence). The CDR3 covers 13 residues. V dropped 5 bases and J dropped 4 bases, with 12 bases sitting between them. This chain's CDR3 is CASSFAVGTEAFF. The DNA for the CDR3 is TGTGCCAGCAGTTTCGCGGTGGGCACTGAAGCTTTCTTT. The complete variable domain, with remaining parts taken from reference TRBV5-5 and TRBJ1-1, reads DAGVTQSPTHLIKTRGQQVTLRCSPISGHKSVSWYQQVLGQGPQFIFQYYEKEERGRGNFPDRFSARQFPNYSSELNVNALLLGDSALYLCASSFAVGTEAFFGQGTRLTVV.

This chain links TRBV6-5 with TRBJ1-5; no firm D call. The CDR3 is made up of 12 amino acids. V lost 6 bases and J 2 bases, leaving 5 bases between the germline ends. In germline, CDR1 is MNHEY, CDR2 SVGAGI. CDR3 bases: TGTGCCAGCAGGGTAGGCAATCAGCCCCAGCATTTT. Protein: CASRVGNQPQHF.

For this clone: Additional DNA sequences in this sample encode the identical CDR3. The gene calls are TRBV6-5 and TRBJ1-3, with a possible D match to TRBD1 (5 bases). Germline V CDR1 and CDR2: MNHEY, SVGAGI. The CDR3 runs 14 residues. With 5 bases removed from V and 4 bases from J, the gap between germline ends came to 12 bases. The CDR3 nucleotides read TGTGCCAGCAGTCCCACCGGGGGAGGAAACACCATATATTTT. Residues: CASSPTGGGNTIYF.

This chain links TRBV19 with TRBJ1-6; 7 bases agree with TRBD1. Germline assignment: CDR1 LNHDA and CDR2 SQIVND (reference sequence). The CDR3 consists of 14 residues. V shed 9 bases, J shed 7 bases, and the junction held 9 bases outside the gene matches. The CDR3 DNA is TGTGCCAGCTCGGGGACAGCGTGGAATTCACCCCTCCACTTT. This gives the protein CASSGTAWNSPLHF. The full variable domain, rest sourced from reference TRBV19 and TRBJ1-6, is DGGITQSPKYLFRKEGQNVTLSCEQNLNHDAMYWYRQDPGQGLRLIYYSQIVNDFQKGDIAEGYSVSREKKESFPLTVTSAQKNPTAFYLCASSGTAWNSPLHFGNGTRLTVT.

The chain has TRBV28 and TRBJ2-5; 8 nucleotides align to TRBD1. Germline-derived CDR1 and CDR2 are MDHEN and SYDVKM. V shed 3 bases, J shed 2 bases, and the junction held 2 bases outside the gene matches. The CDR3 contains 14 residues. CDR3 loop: CASSLGTGQETQYF. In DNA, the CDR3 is TGTGCCAGCAGTTTGGGGACAGGTCAAGAGACCCAGTACTTC.

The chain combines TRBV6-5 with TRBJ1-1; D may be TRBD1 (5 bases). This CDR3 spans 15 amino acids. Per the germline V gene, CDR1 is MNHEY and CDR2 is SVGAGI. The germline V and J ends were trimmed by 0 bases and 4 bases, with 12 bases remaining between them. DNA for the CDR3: TGTGCCAGCAGTTACTCGAGTCAGGGCGGCACTGAAGCTTTCTTT. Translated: CASSYSSQGGTEAFF.

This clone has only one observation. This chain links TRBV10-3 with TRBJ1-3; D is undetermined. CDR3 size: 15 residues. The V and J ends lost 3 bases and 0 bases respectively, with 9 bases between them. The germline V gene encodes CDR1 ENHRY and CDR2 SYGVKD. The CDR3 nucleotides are TGTGCCATCAGTGACATCGCGTCCTCTGGAAACACCATATATTTT. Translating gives CAISDIASSGNTIYF.

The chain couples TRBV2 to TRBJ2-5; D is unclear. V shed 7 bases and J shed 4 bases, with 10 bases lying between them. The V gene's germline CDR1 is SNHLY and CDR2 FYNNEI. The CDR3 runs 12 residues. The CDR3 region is CASTKWSETQYF. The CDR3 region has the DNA TGTGCCAGCACGAAGTGGTCAGAGACCCAGTACTTC.

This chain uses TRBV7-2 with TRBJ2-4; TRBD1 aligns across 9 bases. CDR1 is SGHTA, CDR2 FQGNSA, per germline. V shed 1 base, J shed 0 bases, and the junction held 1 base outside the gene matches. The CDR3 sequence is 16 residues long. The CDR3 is CASSLGQGGAKNIQYF. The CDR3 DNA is TGTGCCAGCAGCTTAGGACAGGGGGGAGCCAAAAACATTCAGTACTTC.

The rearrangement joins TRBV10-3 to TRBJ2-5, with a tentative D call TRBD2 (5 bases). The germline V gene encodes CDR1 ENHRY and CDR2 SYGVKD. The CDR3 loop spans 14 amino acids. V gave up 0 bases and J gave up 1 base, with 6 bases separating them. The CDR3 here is CAISESLAQETQYF. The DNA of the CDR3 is TGTGCCATCAGTGAGTCCCTAGCCCAAGAGACCCAGTACTTC.

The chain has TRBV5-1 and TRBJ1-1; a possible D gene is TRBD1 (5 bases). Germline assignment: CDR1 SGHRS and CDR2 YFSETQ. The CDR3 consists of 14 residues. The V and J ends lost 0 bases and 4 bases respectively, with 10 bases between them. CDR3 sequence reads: CASSLARGATEAFF. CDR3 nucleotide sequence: TGCGCCAGCAGCTTGGCCCGAGGGGCCACTGAAGCTTTCTTT. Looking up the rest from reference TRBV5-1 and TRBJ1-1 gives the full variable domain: KAGVTQTPRYLIKTRGQQVTLSCSPISGHRSVSWYQQTPGQGLQFLFEYFSETQRNKGNFPGRFSGRQFSNSRSEMNVSTLELGDSALYLCASSLARGATEAFFGQGTRLTVV.